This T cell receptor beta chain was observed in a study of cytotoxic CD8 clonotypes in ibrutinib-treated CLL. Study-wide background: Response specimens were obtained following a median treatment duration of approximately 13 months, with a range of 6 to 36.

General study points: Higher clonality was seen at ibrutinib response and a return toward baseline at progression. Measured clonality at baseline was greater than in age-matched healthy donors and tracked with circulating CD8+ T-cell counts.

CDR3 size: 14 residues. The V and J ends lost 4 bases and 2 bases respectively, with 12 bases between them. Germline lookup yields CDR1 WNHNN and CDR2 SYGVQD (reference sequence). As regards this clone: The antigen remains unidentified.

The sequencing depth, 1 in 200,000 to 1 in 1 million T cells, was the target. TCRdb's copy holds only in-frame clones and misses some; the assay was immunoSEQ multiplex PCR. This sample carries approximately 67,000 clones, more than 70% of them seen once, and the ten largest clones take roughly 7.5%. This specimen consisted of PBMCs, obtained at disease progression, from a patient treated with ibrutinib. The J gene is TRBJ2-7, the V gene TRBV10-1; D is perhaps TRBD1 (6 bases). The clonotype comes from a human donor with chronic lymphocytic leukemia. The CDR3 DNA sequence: TGCGCCAGCAGTGTGGGGGCGAACACCTACGAGCAGTACTTC. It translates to CASSVGANTYEQYF.